One and the same sample provided the 26 T cell receptor beta chains below, sequenced in a study of immune heterogeneity within non-small cell lung tumors. Multiplex PCR was performed with 32 V and 13 J primers, and it amplified TCR beta CDR3. TCRdb re-called the multiplex PCR reads through MiXCR, storing one row per CDR3 protein. This sample has 14,000 to 15,000 distinct CDR3 sequences, with approximately 30% found just once. For each sample, template was around 650 ng of bulk tumor genomic DNA. The authors collected several far-apart biopsies from each primary tumor during surgery. Patients with untreated, newly diagnosed non-small cell lung cancer underwent curative surgery. The sequenced sample consisted of lung tumor tissue. The receptors come from a man aged 35 to 55 with non-small cell lung cancer.

This clonotype was seen repeatedly, ten times or more. The rearrangement joins TRBV12-3 or TRBV12-4 to TRBJ1-1, with D hard to call. Trimming removed 3 bases at V and 7 bases at J, with 12 bases between. This CDR3 comprises 13 residues. The CDR3 bases are TGTGCCAGCAGTTTCGAGGGATCTGTTGAAGCTTTCTTT. Its protein product is CASSFEGSVEAFF.

This clonotype was counted ten times or more. The chain employs TRBV5-1 and TRBJ2-7; 8 bases fit TRBD2. The CDR3 is 14 residues long. Unmatched junction bases numbered 10, after V lost 7 bases and J lost 4 bases. Germline CDR1 and CDR2: SGHRS and YFSETQ. CDR3 amino acids: CASSREGGAYEQYF. CDR3 DNA: TGCGCCAGCTCCCGGGAGGGGGGGGCTTACGAGCAGTACTTC.

Regarding this clonotype: This may be a read error: a much more frequent sequence differs by one nucleotide. The J gene is TRBJ1-5, the V gene TRBV6-1; 8 nucleotides match TRBD1. Germline CDR1 is MNHNS and CDR2 is SASEGT. The CDR3 is 14 amino acids. The CDR3, as DNA: TGTGCCAGCACCACAGGGGGTACCAGCCAGCCCCATCATTTT. This sequence encodes CASTTGGTSQPHHF.

In this sample, this clonotype is medium-sized. This chain's CDR3 is CASSQTGMNEKLFF. The CDR3 DNA follows: TGCGCCAGCAGCCAGACAGGGATGAATGAAAAACTGTTTTTT. The J gene is TRBJ1-4, the V gene TRBV4-1; 7 nucleotides agree with TRBD1. The CDR3 is made up of 14 amino acids. The germline V gene encodes CDR1 MGHRA and CDR2 YSYEKL. Trimming cost V 3 bases and J 5 bases; bases outside gene matches: 3.

The rearrangement joins TRBV4-1 to TRBJ1-5; no clear D gene. Trimming took 2 bases from V and 6 from J, leaving 8 bases between them. CDR1 and CDR2 (germline): MGHRA, YSYEKL. This CDR3 spans 13 amino acids. The CDR3 region is CASSQRGGQPQHF. CDR3 nucleotides: TGCGCCAGCAGCCAACGGGGTGGTCAGCCCCAGCATTTT.

This rearrangement joins TRBV4-1 to TRBJ1-2; TRBD1 is a possible D gene (6 bases). V lost 0 bases, J lost 8 bases, and 13 bases lay in between. CDR1 is MGHRA, CDR2 YSYEKL, per germline. The CDR3 is made up of 14 amino acids. The CDR3 region is CASSQERARGGYTF. In DNA form, the CDR3 reads TGCGCCAGCAGCCAAGAAAGGGCCAGGGGCGGCTACACCTTC.

About this clonotype: This may be a read error: a much more frequent sequence differs by one nucleotide. The rearrangement uses TRBV9 and TRBJ1-2, with D possibly being TRBD1 (6 bases). Per germline, CDR1 SGDLS and CDR2 YYNGEE. Trimming took 6 bases from V and 0 from J, leaving 15 bases between them. The CDR3 sequence is 15 residues long. CDR3 DNA sequence: TGTGCCAGCACCCTTTGGGACATCTCTAACTATGGCTACACCTTC. It yields the protein CASTLWDISNYGYTF.

The chain couples TRBV6-1 to TRBJ2-2; 7 positions agree with TRBD2. Germline V gives CDR1 MNHNS, CDR2 SASEGT. J was trimmed by 4 bases and V by 6 bases; bases with no gene match: 5. The CDR3 loop spans 14 amino acids. The CDR3 sequence is CASSPGGSTGELFF. CDR3 bases: TGTGCCAGCAGCCCGGGGGGAAGCACCGGGGAGCTGTTTTTT.

This clonotype was picked up a small number of times. The chain recombines TRBV19 with TRBJ2-4, with D possibly matching TRBD1 (5 bases). V was shortened by 4 bases and J by 13 bases, with 23 bases between the two germline ends. Germline loops: CDR1 LNHDA, CDR2 SQIVND (reference sequence). The CDR3 has 15 amino acids. Here the CDR3 DNA reads TGTGCCAGTAGTAAAGGGGTAGGCGGACCCCTCGGGCAGTACTTC. The encoded protein is CASSKGVGGPLGQYF.

This clonotype was seen repeatedly, ten times or more. The V and J genes are TRBV19 and TRBJ1-3; D not resolved. CDR3 size: 15 residues. V shed 7 bases and J shed 2 bases, with 15 bases lying between them. Germline V gene sequence: CDR1 LNHDA, CDR2 SQIVND (reference sequence). The CDR3 protein is CASTSGEVAGNTIYF. The DNA of the CDR3 is TGTGCCAGTACCTCTGGGGAAGTGGCTGGAAACACCATATATTTT.

The sample holds many counts of this clonotype. This chain joins TRBV6-1 and TRBJ2-1; 7 bases agree with TRBD1. The J segment lost 9 bases and the V segment lost 6 bases, leaving 8 bases of the junction unmatched. Germline V gene sequence: CDR1 MNHNS, CDR2 SASEGT. This CDR3 contains 13 residues. The CDR3 nucleotides are TGTGCCAGCAGGGACAGGTCCTGGGGTGAGCAGTTCTTC. This translates into CASRDRSWGEQFF.

To note about this clonotype: A much larger clone differs by one base, so this may be a read error. The chain employs TRBV7-2 and TRBJ2-7; D ambiguous. CDR3 length equals 14 residues. Germline-derived CDR1 and CDR2 are SGHTA and FQGNSA. The chain's CDR3 is CARSLLPQDYEQYF. CDR3 DNA sequence: TGTGCCAGAAGCTTACTTCCGCAGGACTACGAGCAGTACTTC.

Comments on this clonotype: This may be a read error: a much more frequent sequence differs by one nucleotide. CDR3 coding DNA: TGTGCCAGCAGAACGCAGGACCGATGGGCAGATACGCAGTATTTT. Translation gives CASRTQDRWADTQYF. This sequence joins TRBV7-9 and TRBJ2-3; no reliable D call. The germline V gene has CDR1 SEHNR and CDR2 FQNEAQ (reference sequence). This CDR3 comprises 15 residues. Deletions cut 6 bases from V and 4 bases from J, with 17 bases between.

This chain connects TRBV6-1 to TRBJ2-6; 7 bases agree with TRBD1. This CDR3 spans 15 amino acids. Germline CDR1 is MNHNS and CDR2 is SASEGT. V lost 10 bases and J lost 0; bases outside the gene matches: 6. CDR3 in DNA: TGTGCCACCGCCTCAGGGGGCTCTGGGGCCAACGTCCTGACTTTC. Its translation is CATASGGSGANVLTF.

The rearrangement links TRBV5-4 to TRBJ2-7; 8 bases map to TRBD2. Germline lookup yields CDR1 SGHNT and CDR2 YYREEE (reference sequence). The CDR3 extends over 13 amino acids. The ends lost 4 bases at V and 9 bases at J; junction bases unmatched: 9. CDR3 DNA: TGTGCCAGCAGCCAAACCGGGGGGGCTGGGCAGTACTTC. This encodes CASSQTGGAGQYF.

There are a few counts of this clonotype. V and J are TRBV3-1 and TRBJ2-7, with D maybe TRBD2 (5 bases). Germline CDR1 LGHDT, CDR2 YNNKEL (reference sequence). CDR3 length: 11 residues. V was clipped by 6 bases and J by 7 bases, with 10 bases between them. CDR3 DNA: TGTGCCAGCAGTGGCAGCGGAGAGCAGTACTTC. Its translation is CASSGSGEQYF.

This clonotype has a handful of counts. The chain combines TRBV20-1 with TRBJ1-4, with 12 nucleotides matching TRBD1. Germline V CDR1 and CDR2: DFQATT, SNEGSKA (reference sequence). The CDR3 is 15 residues long. V dropped 4 bases and J dropped 4; count of bases not matched to a gene: 4. The CDR3: CSAKGQGANNEKLFF. CDR3 nucleotide sequence: TGCAGTGCTAAGGGACAGGGGGCTAATAATGAAAAACTGTTTTTT.

This sequence joins TRBV10-2 and TRBJ2-7; D is uncertain. Looked up from germline, CDR1 is WSHSY and CDR2 is SAAADI. V dropped 7 bases and J dropped 6 bases, with 13 bases sitting between them. The CDR3 spans 12 residues. This CDR3 reads CASTRPGPEQYF. The CDR3 bases are TGCGCCAGCACCCGACCCGGGCCCGAGCAGTACTTC.

This clonotype was observed a few times. DNA for the CDR3: TGTGCTAGTGGGAACCGGGACATTAACACCGGGGAGCTGTTTTTT. Its protein product is CASGNRDINTGELFF. The J gene is TRBJ2-2, the V gene TRBV12-5; perhaps TRBD1 as D (6 bases). The V and J ends lost 6 bases and 2 bases respectively, with 13 bases between them. CDR3 length: 15 residues. CDR1 is LGHNT, CDR2 FRNRAP, per germline.

By its share, this clonotype is medium-sized. V gene TRBV19 combines with J gene TRBJ2-6; tentative D call: TRBD2 (5 bases). Trimming took off 6 bases at V and 0 bases at J, with 15 bases between the two ends. The CDR3 has 17 amino acids. The germline V gene has CDR1 LNHDA and CDR2 SQIVND (reference sequence). In DNA, the CDR3 is TGTGCCAGTAGATTATCGGGGAGCCGCTCTGGGGCCAACGTCCTGACTTTC. It encodes CASRLSGSRSGANVLTF.

This clonotype was picked up many times. This chain joins TRBV7-2 and TRBJ1-6, with TRBD1 as a possible D gene (6 bases). This CDR3 has 16 amino acids. Germline CDR1 reads SGHTA; CDR2 reads FQGNSA. Trimming left V 4 bases short and J 5 bases short, with 15 bases between. For the CDR3, the DNA is TGTGCCAGCAGCTACACCTTGGGACACCATAATTCACCCCTCCACTTT. Its protein is CASSYTLGHHNSPLHF.

This clonotype qualifies as medium-sized. This chain uses TRBV12-3 or TRBV12-4 with TRBJ1-2, with D perhaps matching TRBD1 (6 bases). Trimming stripped 6 bases from V and 6 bases from J, with 11 bases between. The CDR3 sequence is 12 residues long. The CDR3 loop is CASSLQGDGYTF. The CDR3, as DNA: TGTGCCAGCAGCCTACAGGGAGATGGCTACACCTTC.

This clonotype is medium-sized within its sample. The V gene is TRBV6-1, the J gene TRBJ2-1; no definite D call. The CDR3 spans 15 residues. Trimming pared 4 bases from V and 0 bases from J, leaving 10 bases between. Germline CDR1 MNHNS, CDR2 SASEGT. The CDR3, as DNA: TGTGCCAGCAGTGCCTCGGAGAGCTCCTACAATGAGCAGTTCTTC. Translation: CASSASESSYNEQFF.

Concerning this clonotype itself: The conserved phenylalanine or tryptophan normally closing the CDR3 is absent here, so this likely arose from a read error. The chain uses TRBV12-3 or TRBV12-4 and TRBJ1-2; D gene ambiguous. V was shortened by 3 bases and J by 2 bases, with 7 bases between the two germline ends. The CDR3 is made up of 13 amino acids. The CDR3 region is CASSLEENYGYTL. As DNA, the CDR3 is TGTGCCAGCAGTTTGGAAGAGAACTATGGCTACACCTTA.

This clonotype was counted only a few times. The chain links TRBV12-3 or TRBV12-4 to TRBJ2-3; a weak D match, TRBD2 (6 bases). The CDR3 loop spans 16 amino acids. V dropped 5 bases and J dropped 4 bases, with 19 bases sitting between them. CDR3 sequence: CASSTATGENADTQYF. DNA for the CDR3: TGTGCCAGCAGTACCGCTACGGGGGAGAACGCAGATACGCAGTATTTT.

This clonotype was observed many times. The chain couples TRBV13 to TRBJ1-2, with D tentatively TRBD1 (5 bases). The CDR3 is 12 residues long. V was cut by 5 bases and J by 8 bases, with 12 bases left in between. CDR1 is PRHDT and CDR2 is FYEKMQ in the germline V gene (reference sequence). In DNA form, the CDR3 reads TGTGCCAGCAGCCTAAGGGGTAACGGCTACACCTTC. Translating gives CASSLRGNGYTF.